One T cell receptor beta chain is described in this entry. This table comes from immunoSEQ multiplex PCR, and its TCRdb copy is limited to in-frame clones, with some not included. Of hundreds of thousands of clones in the sample, 85% to 95% were seen once. The CDR3 extends over 14 amino acids. V gave up 1 base and J gave up 5 bases, with 11 bases separating them. Germline V CDR1 and CDR2: MNHNS, SASEGT. This sample is drawn from a study of T cell responses to AZD1222 COVID-19 vaccine. This receptor was identified in an adult in good health. Sample: peripheral blood, taken on day 0 of MenACWY control vaccination. V usage is TRBV6-1 and J usage is TRBJ1-1; weak D call: TRBD1 (5 bases). As DNA, the CDR3 is TGTGCCAGCAGTGAAGTCGTGAGGGGTACTGAAGCTTTCTTT. Translation: CASSEVVRGTEAFF.